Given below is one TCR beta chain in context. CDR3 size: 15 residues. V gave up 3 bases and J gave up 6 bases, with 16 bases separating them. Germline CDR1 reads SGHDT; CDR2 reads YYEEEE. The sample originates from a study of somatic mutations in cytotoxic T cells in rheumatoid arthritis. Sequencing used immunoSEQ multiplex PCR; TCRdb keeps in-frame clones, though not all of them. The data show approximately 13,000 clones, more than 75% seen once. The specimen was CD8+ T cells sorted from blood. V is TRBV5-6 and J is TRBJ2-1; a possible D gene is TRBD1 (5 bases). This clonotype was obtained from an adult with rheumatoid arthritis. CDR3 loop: CASSSDLRQSNEQFF. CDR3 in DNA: TGTGCCAGCAGCTCGGACCTACGACAGTCCAATGAGCAGTTCTTC.